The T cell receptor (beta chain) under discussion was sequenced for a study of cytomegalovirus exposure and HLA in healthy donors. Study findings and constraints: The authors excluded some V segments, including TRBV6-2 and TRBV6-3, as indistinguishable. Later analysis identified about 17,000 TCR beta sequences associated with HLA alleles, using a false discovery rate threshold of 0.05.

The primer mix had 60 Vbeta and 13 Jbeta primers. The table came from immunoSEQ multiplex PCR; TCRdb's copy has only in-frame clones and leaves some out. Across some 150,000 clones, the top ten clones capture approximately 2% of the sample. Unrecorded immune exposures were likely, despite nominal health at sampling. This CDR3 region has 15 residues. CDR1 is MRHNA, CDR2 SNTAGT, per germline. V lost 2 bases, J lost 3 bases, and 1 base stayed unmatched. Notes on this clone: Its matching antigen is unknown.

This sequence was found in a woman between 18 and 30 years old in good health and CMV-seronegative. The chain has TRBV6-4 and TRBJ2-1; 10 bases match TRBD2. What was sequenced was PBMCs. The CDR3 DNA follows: TGTGCCAGCAGTGACGGGACTAGCGACTACAATGAGCAGTTCTTC. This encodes CASSDGTSDYNEQFF.